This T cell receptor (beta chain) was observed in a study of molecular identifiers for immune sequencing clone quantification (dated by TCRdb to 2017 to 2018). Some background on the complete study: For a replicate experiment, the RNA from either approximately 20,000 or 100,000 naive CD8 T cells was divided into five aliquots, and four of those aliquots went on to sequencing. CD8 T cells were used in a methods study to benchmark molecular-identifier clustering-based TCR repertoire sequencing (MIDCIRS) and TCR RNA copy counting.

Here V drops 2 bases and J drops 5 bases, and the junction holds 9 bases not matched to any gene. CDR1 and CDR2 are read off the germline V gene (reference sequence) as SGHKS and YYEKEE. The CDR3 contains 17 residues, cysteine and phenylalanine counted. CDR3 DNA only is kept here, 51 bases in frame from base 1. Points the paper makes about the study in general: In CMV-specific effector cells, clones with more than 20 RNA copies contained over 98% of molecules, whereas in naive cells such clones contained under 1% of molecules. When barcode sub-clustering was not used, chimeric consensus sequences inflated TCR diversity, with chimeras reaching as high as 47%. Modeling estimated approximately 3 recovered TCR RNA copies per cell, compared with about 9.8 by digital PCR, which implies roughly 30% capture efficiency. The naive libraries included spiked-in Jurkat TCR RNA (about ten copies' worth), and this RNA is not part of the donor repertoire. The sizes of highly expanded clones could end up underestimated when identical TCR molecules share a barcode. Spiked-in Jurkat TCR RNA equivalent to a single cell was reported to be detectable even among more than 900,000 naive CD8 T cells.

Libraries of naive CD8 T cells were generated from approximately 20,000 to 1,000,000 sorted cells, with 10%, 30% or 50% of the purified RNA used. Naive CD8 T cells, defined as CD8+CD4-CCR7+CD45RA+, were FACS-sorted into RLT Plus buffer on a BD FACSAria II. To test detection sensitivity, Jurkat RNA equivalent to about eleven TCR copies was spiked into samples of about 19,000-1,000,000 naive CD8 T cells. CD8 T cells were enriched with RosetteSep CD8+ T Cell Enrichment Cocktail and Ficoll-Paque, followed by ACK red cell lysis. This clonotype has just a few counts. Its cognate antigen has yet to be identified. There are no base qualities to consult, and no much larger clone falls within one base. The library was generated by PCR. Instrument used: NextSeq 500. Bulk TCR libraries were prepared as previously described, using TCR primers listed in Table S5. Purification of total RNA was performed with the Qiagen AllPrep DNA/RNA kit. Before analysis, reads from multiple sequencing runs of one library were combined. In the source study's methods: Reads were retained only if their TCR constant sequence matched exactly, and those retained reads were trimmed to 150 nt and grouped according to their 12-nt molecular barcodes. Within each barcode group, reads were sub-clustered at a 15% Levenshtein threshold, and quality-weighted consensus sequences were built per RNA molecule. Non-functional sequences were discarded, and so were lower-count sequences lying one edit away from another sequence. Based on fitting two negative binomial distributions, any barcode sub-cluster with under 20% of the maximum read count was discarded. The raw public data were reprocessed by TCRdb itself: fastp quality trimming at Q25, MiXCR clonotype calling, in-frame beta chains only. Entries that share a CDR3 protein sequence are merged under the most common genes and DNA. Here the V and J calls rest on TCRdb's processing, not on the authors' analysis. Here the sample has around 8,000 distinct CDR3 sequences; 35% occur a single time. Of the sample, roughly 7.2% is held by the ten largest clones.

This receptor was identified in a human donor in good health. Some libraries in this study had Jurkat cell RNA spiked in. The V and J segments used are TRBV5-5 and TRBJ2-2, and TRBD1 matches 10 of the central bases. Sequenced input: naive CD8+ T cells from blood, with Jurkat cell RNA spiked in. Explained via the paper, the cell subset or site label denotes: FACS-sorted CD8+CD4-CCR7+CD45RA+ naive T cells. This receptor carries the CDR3 CASSFDRGQTLTGELFF. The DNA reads TGTGCCAGCAGCTTCGACAGGGGGCAAACCCTGACCGGGGAGCTGTTTTTT.